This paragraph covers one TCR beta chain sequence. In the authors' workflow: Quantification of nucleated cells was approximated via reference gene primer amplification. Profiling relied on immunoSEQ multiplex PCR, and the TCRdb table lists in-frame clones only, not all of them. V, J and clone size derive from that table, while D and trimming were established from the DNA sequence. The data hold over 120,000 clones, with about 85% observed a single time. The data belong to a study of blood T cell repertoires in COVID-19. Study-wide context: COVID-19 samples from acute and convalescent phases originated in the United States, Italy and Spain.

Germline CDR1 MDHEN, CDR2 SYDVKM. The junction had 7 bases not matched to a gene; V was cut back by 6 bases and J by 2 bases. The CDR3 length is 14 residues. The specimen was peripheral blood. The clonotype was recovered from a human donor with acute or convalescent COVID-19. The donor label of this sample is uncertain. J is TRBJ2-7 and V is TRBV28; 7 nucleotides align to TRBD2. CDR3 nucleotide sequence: TGTGCCAGCAGCCCAACGGGAGGCCCCTACGAGCAGTACTTC. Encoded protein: CASSPTGGPYEQYF.